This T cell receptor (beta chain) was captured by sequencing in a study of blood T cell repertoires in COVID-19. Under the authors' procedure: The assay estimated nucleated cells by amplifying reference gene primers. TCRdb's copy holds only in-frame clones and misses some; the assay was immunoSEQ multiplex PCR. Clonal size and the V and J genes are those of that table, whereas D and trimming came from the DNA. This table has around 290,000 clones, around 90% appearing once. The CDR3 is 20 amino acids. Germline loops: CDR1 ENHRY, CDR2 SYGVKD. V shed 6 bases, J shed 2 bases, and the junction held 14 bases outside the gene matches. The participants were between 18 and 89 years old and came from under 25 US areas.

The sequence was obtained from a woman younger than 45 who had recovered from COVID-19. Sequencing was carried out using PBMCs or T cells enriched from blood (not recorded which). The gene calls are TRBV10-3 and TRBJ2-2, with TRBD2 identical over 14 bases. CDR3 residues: CAISRHGTSGSGANTGELFF. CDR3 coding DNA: TGTGCCATCAGCCGTCACGGGACTAGCGGGAGCGGGGCTAACACCGGGGAGCTGTTTTTT.